This T cell receptor beta chain was identified in a study of cytomegalovirus exposure and HLA in healthy donors. Findings and caveats of the study: Accurate prediction of HLA-A and HLA-B alleles (for most subjects) was reportedly achieved from TCR beta sequences. Cytomegalovirus-associated status was assigned to 164 TCR beta chains.

CDR1 and CDR2 from the germline V gene are SQVTM and ANQGSEA. V lost 7 bases and J lost 0; bases outside the gene matches: 14. This CDR3 contains 16 residues. Regarding this clone: Its antigen is not known.

The PCR was carried out with 60 Vbeta primers and 13 Jbeta primers. Original methodology: An analysis that came later counted 80 million or so unique TCR beta chains, approximately 10 million shared. Clones were sequenced by immunoSEQ multiplex PCR, and TCRdb holds only the in-frame ones, with some missing. Clone size and the V and J calls come from that table; the DNA yielded D and trimming. The sample carries some 120,000 clones, 83% recorded once. The clonotype originates from a woman in her 40s in good health and CMV-seropositive. Sequences were obtained from PBMCs. The genes are TRBV29-1 and TRBJ2-7, with 8 bases that match TRBD1. CDR3 protein: CSALSIGDRSSYEQYF. For the CDR3, the DNA is TGCAGCGCCCTCTCAATCGGGGACAGGAGCTCCTACGAGCAGTACTTC.